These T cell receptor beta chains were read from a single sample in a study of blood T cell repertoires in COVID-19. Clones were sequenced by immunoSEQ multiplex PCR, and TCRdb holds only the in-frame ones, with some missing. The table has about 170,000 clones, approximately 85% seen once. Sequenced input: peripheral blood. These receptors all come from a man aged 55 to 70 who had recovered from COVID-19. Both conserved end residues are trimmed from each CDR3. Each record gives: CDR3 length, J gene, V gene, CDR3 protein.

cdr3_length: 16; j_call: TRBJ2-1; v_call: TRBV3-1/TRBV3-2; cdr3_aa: ASSLGLAGTITYNEQF
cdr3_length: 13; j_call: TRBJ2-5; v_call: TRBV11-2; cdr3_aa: ASSLGGERLETQY
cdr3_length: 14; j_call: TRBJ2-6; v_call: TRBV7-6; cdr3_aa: ASSLVGGAGANVLT
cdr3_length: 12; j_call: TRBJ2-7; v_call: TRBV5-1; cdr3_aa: ASSPGQGFDEQY
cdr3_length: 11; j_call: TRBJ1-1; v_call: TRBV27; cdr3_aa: ASSSPRVTEAF
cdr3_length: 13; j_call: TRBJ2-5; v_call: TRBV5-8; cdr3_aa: ASRKGQALQETQY
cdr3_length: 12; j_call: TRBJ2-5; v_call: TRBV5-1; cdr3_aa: ASSLEGQLETQY
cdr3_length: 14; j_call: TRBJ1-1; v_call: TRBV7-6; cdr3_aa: ASSLLGGEGGTEAF
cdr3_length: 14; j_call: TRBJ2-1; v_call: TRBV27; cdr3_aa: ASSLSSGVSYNEQF
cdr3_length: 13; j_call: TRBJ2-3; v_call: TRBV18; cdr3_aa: ASSPPLAETDTQY
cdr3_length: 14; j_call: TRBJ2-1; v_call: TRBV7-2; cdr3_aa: ASSNSRGPSYNEQF
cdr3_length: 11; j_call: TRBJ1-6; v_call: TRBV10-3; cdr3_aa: AISETAVSPLH
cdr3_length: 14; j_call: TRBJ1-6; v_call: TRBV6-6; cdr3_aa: ASSYDGEGNYSPLH
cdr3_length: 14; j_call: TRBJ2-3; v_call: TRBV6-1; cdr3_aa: ASSEAAGGSTDTQY